Below, one T cell receptor beta chain is given with its context. In the original processing: Reference gene primer amplification gave estimated nucleated cell counts. Assay used: immunoSEQ multiplex PCR; TCRdb lists only in-frame clones, some missing. The DNA gave D and trimming, while V, J and clone size come from that table. The table has a few hundred thousand clones, 80% to 90% seen once. This sample stems from a study of blood T cell repertoires in COVID-19. In the study overall: Sample material is recorded as cDNA or gDNA derived from T cells, B-cell-depleted T cells, or PBMCs.

The germline CDR1 and CDR2 sequences are SGHVS and FNYEAQ. The CDR3 length is 15 residues. Trimming took 4 bases from V and 2 from J, leaving 12 bases between them. Sequenced material: PBMCs or T cells enriched from blood (not recorded which). This receptor was obtained from a woman aged 45 to 65 with acute COVID-19. This sequence joins TRBV7-6 and TRBJ1-5; D may be TRBD1 (5 bases). CDR3 sequence (DNA): TGTGCCAGCAGCTCCACCGGACACGGCAATCAGCCCCAGCATTTT. Residues: CASSSTGHGNQPQHF.